This TCR beta chain is drawn from a study of T cells in Graves' hyperthyroidism and ophthalmopathy. The source material, RNA transcripts, was used to amplify TCR beta CDR3 regions. TCR CDR3 underwent first-round RT-PCR with the HTBI primer set. Using its own MiXCR run on the multiplex PCR reads, TCRdb lists one record per CDR3 protein. Of fewer than 400,000 distinct CDR3 sequences detected, around a sixth appear once; the ten largest clones hold around 30%. The V gene lost 3 bases and the J gene lost 1 base, with 16 bases spanning the gap. Germline V gene lookup returns CDR1 DFQATT and CDR2 SNEGSKA (reference sequence). This CDR3 contains 15 residues. This clonotype has ten or more counts. Patients were excluded because of uncontrolled infection, other autoimmune disease, pregnancy or lactation. The PBMCs studied were ones that came from roughly 9.1 ml fresh peripheral blood.

What was sequenced was blood. The TCR originated in a woman between 18 and 30 years old with Graves' hyperthyroidism that later progressed to Graves' ophthalmopathy. The chain is built from TRBV20-1 and TRBJ2-7; a weak D match, TRBD2 (6 bases). CDR3 loop: CSASMRGKGSYEQYF. Here the CDR3 DNA reads TGCAGTGCTAGCATGCGGGGCAAGGGGTCCTACGAGCAGTACTTC.